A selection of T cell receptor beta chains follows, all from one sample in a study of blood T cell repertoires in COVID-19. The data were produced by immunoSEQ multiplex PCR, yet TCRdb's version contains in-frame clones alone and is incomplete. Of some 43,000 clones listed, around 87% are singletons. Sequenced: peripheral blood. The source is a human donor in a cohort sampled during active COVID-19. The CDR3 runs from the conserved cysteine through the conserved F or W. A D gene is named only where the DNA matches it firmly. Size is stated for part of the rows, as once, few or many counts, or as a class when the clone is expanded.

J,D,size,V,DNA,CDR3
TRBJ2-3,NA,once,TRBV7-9,TGTGCCAGCAGCCTGGAGGGGAGCACAGATACGCAGTATTTT,CASSLEGSTDTQYF
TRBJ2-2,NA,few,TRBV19,TGTGCCAGTACCACAGGGAGGGTTAGGACCGGGGAGCTGTTTTTT,CASTTGRVRTGELFF
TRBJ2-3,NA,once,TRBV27,TGTGCCAGCAGTTTGCGGCCCGGTAGGACAGATACGCAGTATTTT,CASSLRPGRTDTQYF
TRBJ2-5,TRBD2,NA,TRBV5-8,TGTGCCAGCAAAGTGGGGGGGAACACAGAAGAGACCCAGTACTTC,CASKVGGNTEETQYF
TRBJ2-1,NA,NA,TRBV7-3,TGTGCCAGCAGCTCGGGACTCTTAAATGAGCAGTTCTTC,CASSSGLLNEQFF
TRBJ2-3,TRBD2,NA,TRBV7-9,TGTGCCAGCAGTAGAGCCCTAGCGGGAGTAGCTACGCAGTATTTT,CASSRALAGVATQYF
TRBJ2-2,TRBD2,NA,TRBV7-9,TGTGCCAGCAGCTTAGTTACTAGCGGGAGGCGAACCGGGGAGCTGTTTTTT,CASSLVTSGRRTGELFF
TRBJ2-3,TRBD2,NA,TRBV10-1,TGCGCCAGCCAAGCGGGAGGGCCCGCAGATACGCAGTATTTT,CASQAGGPADTQYF
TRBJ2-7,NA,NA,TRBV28,TGTGCCAGCAGTTTATCACATTCCTACGAGCAGTACTTC,CASSLSHSYEQYF
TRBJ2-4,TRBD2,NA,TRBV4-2,TGTGCCAGCAGCCAAACAACCCTGGGAGGGCTAGCCAAAAACATTCAGTACTTC,CASSQTTLGGLAKNIQYF
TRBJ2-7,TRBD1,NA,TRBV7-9,TGTGCCAGCTTGAGACAGGGGGCTGGAGAGCAGTACTTC,CASLRQGAGEQYF
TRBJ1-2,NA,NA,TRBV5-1,TGCGCCAGCAGCCCGACAGGCCAAATTTATGGCTACACCTTC,CASSPTGQIYGYTF
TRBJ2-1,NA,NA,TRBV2,TGTGCCAGCAGTGTTGACAATCTGGGCAATGAGCAGTTCTTC,CASSVDNLGNEQFF
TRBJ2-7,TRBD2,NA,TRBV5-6,TGTGCCAGCAGCTTGGCCCTAGCGGGAGCATCGCGGGAGCAGTACTTC,CASSLALAGASREQYF
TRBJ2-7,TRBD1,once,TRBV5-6,TGTGCCAGCAGCATACCGGGACAGGGGTACGAGCAGTACTTC,CASSIPGQGYEQYF
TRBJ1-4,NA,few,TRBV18,TGTGCCAGCTCACCGGGTTGGCAGGGTCAAGAAAAACTGTTTTTT,CASSPGWQGQEKLFF
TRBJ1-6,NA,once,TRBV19,TGTGCCAGTAAGGTCCAGGGAGGTTCACCCCTCCACTTT,CASKVQGGSPLHF
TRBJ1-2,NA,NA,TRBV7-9,TGTGCCAGCGTGTCTGTCGACAGAAATGGCTACACCTTC,CASVSVDRNGYTF
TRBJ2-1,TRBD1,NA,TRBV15,TGTGCCACCAGCAGAGATGGGACGGGACAGGTTTCTGGCAATGAGCAGTTCTTC,CATSRDGTGQVSGNEQFF
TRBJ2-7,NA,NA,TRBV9,TGTGCCAGCAGCGTAGGGTCGACGGGGGGCGCGTTTGATGAGCAGTACTTC,CASSVGSTGGAFDEQYF
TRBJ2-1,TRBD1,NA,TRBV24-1,TGTGCCACCAGTGATACAGGGGTAAATGAGCAGTTCTTC,CATSDTGVNEQFF
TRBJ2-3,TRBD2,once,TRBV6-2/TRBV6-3,TGTGCCAGCAGTTACTCGACGGCTAGCGGGAGGGCCGGAGATACGCAGTATTTT,CASSYSTASGRAGDTQYF
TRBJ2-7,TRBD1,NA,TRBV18,TGTGCCAGCTCGAGCCCTTTTACAGGGGGATCTAACTACGAGCAGTACTTC,CASSSPFTGGSNYEQYF
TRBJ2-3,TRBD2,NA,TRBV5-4,TGTGCCAGCAGCTTGGGTGCTAGCGGGAGCACAGATACGCAGTATTTT,CASSLGASGSTDTQYF
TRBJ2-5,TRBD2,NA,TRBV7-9,TGTGCCAGCAGCTTAGTCCGACTAGCGGGGTCGCAAGAGACCCAGTACTTC,CASSLVRLAGSQETQYF
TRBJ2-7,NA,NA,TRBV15,TGTGCCACCAGCAGAGCGCGGGGAATCTACGAGCAGTACTTC,CATSRARGIYEQYF
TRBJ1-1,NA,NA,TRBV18,TGTGCCAGCTCCGAGAATCGGGGGGCTGAAGCTTTCTTT,CASSENRGAEAFF
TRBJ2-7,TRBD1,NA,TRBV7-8,TGTGCCAGCAGCTCGACAGGGCCGTCCTACGAGCAGTACTTC,CASSSTGPSYEQYF
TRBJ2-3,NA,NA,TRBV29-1,TGCAGCGTCAGGGATGGTGCAGATACGCAGTATTTT,CSVRDGADTQYF
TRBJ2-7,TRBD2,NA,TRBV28,TGTGCCAGCAGAACCCGACTAGCGGGAACCTACGAGCAGTACTTC,CASRTRLAGTYEQYF
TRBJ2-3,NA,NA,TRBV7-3,TGTGCCAGCAGCTTAACCGGGTATTCGGATACGCAGTATTTT,CASSLTGYSDTQYF
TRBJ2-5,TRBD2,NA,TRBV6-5,TGTGCCAGCAGTTACGTGGGGAGGGTTGGGGAGACCCAGTACTTC,CASSYVGRVGETQYF
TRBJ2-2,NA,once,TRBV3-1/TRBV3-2,TGTGCCAGCAGCCAAGATTGGCGGGGCGCTGGGACCGGGGAGCTGTTTTTT,CASSQDWRGAGTGELFF
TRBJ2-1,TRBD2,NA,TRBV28,TGTGCCAGCAGTCCCATATGGACTAGCGGGAGTTCGTTCCTTGTGCAGTTCTTC,CASSPIWTSGSSFLVQFF
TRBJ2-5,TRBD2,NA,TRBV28,TGTGCCAGCAGTTTCCCTTTGATCAGGACTAGCGGACAGACCCAGTACTTC,CASSFPLIRTSGQTQYF
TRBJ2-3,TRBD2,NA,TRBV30,TGTGCCTGGAGTCTAGGACTAGCGGGAGATACGCAGTATTTT,CAWSLGLAGDTQYF
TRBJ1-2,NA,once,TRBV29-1,TGCAGCGTTGAAAAGGATGCAGGGGCCTATGGCTACACCTTC,CSVEKDAGAYGYTF
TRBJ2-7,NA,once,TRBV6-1,TGTGCCAGCAGTGAAGCAGGACGGACGGGGGAGCAGTACTTC,CASSEAGRTGEQYF
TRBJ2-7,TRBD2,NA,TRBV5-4,TGTGCCGTTGGCGGCGAGCGGGGCTCCTACGAGCAGTACTTC,CAVGGERGSYEQYF
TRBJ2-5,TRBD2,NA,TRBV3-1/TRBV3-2,TGTGCCAGCAGCCTCGGACTAGCGGGAGGATGGGGTGAGACCCAGTACTTC,CASSLGLAGGWGETQYF
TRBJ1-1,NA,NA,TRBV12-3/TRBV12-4,TGTGCCAGCAAGGATAACAGGAACACTGAAGCTTTCTTT,CASKDNRNTEAFF